The entry below gives a single TCR beta chain sequence along with its context. Its target is not known. These donors were members of the approximately 110-subject validation cohort, a group separate from the approximately 670-subject first cohort. V lost 4 bases and J lost 7; bases outside the gene matches: 11. The CDR3 is made up of 16 amino acids. Germline CDR1 reads LGHNA; CDR2 reads YNFKEQ. Assay used: immunoSEQ multiplex PCR; TCRdb lists only in-frame clones, some missing. Of approximately 160,000 clones in the sample, 85% to 90% were seen once. This entry comes from a study of cytomegalovirus exposure and HLA in healthy donors. Study-level points and caveats: Reportedly, diagnosis of cytomegalovirus status by the classifier showed high specificity and sensitivity. A later analysis found first-cohort TCR clusters tended to co-occur in the 110 or so validation repertoires. The study flagged 150 to 200 TCR beta chains as cytomegalovirus-associated.

V is TRBV4-2 and J is TRBJ2-1, with 9 bases identical to TRBD2. This clonotype was obtained from a woman aged 18-29 years in good health and CMV-seropositive. Material for sequencing was PBMCs. This CDR3 is CASSLDPGLALNEQFF. The CDR3 DNA is TGTGCCAGCAGCCTGGACCCGGGACTAGCCCTAAATGAGCAGTTCTTC.